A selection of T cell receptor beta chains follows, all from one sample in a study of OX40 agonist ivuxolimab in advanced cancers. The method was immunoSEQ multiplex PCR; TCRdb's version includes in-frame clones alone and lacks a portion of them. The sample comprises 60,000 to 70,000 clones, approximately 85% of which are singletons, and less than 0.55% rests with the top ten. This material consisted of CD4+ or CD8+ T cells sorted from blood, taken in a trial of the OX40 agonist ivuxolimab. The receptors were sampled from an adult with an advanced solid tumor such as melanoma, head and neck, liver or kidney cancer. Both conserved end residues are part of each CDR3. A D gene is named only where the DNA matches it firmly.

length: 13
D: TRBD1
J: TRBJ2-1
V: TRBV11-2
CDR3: CASSLTGVNEQFF

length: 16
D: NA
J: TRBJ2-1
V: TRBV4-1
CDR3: CASSDRGKDQYNEQFF

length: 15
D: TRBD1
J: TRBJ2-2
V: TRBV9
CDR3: CASSVGNRGTGELFF

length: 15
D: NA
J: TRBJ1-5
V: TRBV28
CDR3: CASSIRGGSNQPQHF

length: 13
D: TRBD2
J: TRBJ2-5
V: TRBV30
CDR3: CAASGRALETQYF

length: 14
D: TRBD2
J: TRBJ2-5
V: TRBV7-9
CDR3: CASSPLAAVETQYF

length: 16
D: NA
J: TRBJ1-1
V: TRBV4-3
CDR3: CASSRGGGALNTEAFF

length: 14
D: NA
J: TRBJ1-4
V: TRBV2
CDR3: CASSEVREGEKLFF

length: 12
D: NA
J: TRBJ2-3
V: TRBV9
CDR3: CASSVGPDTQYF

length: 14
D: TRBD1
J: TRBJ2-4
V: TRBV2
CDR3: CASYTGEAKNIQYF

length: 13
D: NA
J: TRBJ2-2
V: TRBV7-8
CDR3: CASSLKGPGELFF

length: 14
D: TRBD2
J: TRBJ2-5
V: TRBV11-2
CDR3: CASTLSGGGETQYF

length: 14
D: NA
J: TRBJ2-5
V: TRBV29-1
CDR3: CSAAGQPPGETQYF

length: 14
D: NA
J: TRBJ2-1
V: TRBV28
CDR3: CATISRRSDNEQFF

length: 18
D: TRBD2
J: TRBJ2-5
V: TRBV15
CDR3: CATSRGGLAGRGRETQYF

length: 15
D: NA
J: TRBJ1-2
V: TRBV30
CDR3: CAWSVLSTRVYGYTF

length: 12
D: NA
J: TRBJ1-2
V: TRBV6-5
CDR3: CASTTGGQGYTF

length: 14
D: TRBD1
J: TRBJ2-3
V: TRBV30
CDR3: CAWSADRGADTQYF

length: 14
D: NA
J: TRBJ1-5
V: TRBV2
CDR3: CASSGTYSNQPQHF

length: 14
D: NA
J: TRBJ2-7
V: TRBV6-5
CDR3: CASSYGGINYEQYF

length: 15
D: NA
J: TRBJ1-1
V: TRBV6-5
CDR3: CASSFGQTMNTEAFF

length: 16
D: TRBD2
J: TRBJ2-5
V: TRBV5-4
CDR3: CASGRYSGASGETQYF

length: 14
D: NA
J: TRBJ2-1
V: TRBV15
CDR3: CATSIDIKYNEQFF

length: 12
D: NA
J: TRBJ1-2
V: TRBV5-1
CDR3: CASRGEGYGYTF

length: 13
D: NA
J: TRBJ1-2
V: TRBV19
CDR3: CASSISALNGYTF

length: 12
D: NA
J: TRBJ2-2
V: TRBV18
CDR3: CASSPITGELFF

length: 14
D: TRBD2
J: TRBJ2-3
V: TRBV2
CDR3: CASTASGSTDTQYF

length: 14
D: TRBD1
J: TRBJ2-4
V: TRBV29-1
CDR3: CSVLGGQSKNIQYF

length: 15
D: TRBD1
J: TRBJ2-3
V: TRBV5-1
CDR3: CASSQQTGVTHTQYF

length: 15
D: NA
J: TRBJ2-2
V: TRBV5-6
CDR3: CASSSAGTPLRELFF

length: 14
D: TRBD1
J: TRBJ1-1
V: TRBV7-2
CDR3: CASSFSGTGQGAFF

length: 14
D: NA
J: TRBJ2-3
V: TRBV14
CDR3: CASSQLQLPDTQYF

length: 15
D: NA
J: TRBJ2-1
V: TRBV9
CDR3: CASSPTEGPYNEQFF

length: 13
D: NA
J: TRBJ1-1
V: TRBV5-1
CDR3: CASRMDKNTEAFF

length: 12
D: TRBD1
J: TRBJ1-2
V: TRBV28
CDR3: CAIIQGSYGYTF

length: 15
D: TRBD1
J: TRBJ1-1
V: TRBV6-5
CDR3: CASSYSGQGNTEAFF

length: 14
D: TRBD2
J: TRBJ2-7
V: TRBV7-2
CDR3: CASSLALGLGEQYF

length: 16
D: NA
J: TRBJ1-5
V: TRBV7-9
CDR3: CASSLGAGRGVQPQHF

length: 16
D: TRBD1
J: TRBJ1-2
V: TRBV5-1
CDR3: CASSLAFDRGGGGYTF

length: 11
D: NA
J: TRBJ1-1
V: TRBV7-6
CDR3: CASSFITEAFF

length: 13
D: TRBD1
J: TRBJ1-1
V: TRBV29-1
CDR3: CSVEGTGNTEAFF

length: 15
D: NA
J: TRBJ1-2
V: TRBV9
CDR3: CASSLGRPKDYGYTF

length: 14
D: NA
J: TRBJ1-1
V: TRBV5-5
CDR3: CASSRDRGRLEAFF

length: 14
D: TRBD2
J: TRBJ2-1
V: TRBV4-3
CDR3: CASSQSGGYNEQFF

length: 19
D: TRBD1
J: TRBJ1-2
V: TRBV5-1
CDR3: CASSLGYWDRTNTNYGYTF

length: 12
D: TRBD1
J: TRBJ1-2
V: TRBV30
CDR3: CAWGRGAYGYTF

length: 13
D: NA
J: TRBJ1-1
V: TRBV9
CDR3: CASNSQGNTEAFF

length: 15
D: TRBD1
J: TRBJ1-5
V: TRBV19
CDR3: CASSRTGDSNQPQHF

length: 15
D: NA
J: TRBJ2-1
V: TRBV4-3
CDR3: CASSGGLGITNEQFF

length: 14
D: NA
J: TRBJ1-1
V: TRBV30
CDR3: CAWSVPGGAGRAFF

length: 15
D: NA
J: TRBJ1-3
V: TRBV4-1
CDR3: CASSQAGQVRNTIYF

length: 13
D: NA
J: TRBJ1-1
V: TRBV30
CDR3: CASDPRRGTEAFF

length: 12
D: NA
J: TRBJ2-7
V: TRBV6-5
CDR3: CASSLQGYEQYF

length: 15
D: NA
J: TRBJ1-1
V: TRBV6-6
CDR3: CASTGRGGRLGEAFF

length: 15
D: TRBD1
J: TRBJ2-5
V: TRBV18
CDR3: CASSAGQGLQETQYF

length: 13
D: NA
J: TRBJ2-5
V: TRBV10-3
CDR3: CAISPTSQETQYF

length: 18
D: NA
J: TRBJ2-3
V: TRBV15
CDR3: CATSRVGGWDTNTDTQYF

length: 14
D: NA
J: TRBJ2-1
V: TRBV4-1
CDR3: CASNRVFGYNEQFF

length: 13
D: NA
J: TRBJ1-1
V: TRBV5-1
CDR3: CASSVGGYTEAFF